Listed below are T cell receptor beta chains from one sample, sequenced in a study of blood T cell repertoires in COVID-19. Sequencing used immunoSEQ multiplex PCR; TCRdb keeps in-frame clones, though not all of them. Found here are tens of thousands of clones, 70% to 85% of them singletons; the top ten hold 1.8%. Sequenced sample: peripheral blood. The receptors come from a woman aged 60 to 75 with acute or convalescent COVID-19. Both conserved end residues are part of each CDR3. D genes are given only for firm matches.

V gene	J gene	D gene	CDR3 DNA	CDR3 protein
TRBV12-3/TRBV12-4	TRBJ2-1	.	TGTGCCAGCAGTACACCCCCAGGCGAGCAGTTCTTC	CASSTPPGEQFF
TRBV27	TRBJ1-1	.	TGTGCCAGCAGACCTGTGGGGGCCCTGAACACTGAAGCTTTCTTT	CASRPVGALNTEAFF
TRBV5-4	TRBJ1-1	.	TGTGCCAGCAGCTTGGCCGGGTGGGCGGGCACTGAAGCTTTCTTT	CASSLAGWAGTEAFF
TRBV10-1	TRBJ1-1	.	TGCGCCCCGTACCCCCGGAGAGGCACTGAAGCTTTCTTT	CAPYPRRGTEAFF
TRBV5-6	TRBJ1-2	.	TGTGCCAGCACCTTCCCATCCAGGGCCTATGGCTACACCTTC	CASTFPSRAYGYTF
TRBV5-1	TRBJ2-7	TRBD2	TGCGCCAGCAGCTCACACTCCGGGACTAGCGGGGGCTCACTCTCCTACGAGCAGTACTTC	CASSSHSGTSGGSLSYEQYF
TRBV9	TRBJ2-2	.	TGTGCCAGCAGCGTAGTTGAGACCGGGGAGCTGTTTTTT	CASSVVETGELFF
TRBV9	TRBJ1-1	TRBD1	TGTGCCAGCAGCGTAGTCTCGGGACAGGGGATCACTGAAGCTTTCTTT	CASSVVSGQGITEAFF
TRBV5-1	TRBJ1-4	TRBD1	TGCGCCAGCAGCCCCGCCAGGACAGGGGGGGAAAAACTGTTTTTT	CASSPARTGGEKLFF
TRBV27	TRBJ2-1	.	TGTGCCAGCAGCTCCCAGGGGTTCAGCTCCTACAATGAGCAGTTCTTC	CASSSQGFSSYNEQFF
TRBV12-3/TRBV12-4	TRBJ1-5	.	TGTGCCAGCAGTTTACGCAGTAATCAGCCCCAGCATTTT	CASSLRSNQPQHF